In its sample, the clone carrying this T cell receptor (beta chain) was seen many times. Germline CDR1 MNHNS, CDR2 SASEGT. V was pared by 4 bases and J by 5 bases, with 17 bases between. The CDR3 runs 15 residues. This sample was included in a study of T cells after yellow fever vaccination. TCRdb ran MiXCR on the 5' RACE reads and lists one entry per CDR3 protein. This table holds approximately 26,000 distinct CDR3 sequences, roughly 4.7% found once. This specimen was PBMCs, either bulk or a sorted T-cell subset (CD4+, CD8+, memory, or dextramer-sorted; not recorded which), taken on the day of the yellow fever booster vaccination. The chain carries TRBV6-1 and TRBJ2-5; D is unresolved. The clonotype comes from a man between 18 and 29 years old who received the YFV17D yellow fever vaccine. The CDR3 region has the DNA TGTGCCAGCAGTGGGCGAAGATCAGTGTTGGAGACCCAGTACTTC. Its protein product is CASSGRRSVLETQYF.